This T cell receptor (beta chain) was sequenced for a study of post-analysis software for immune sequencing data. General study results and limits: TRBV segments more frequent in patients than in controls numbered roughly five and included TRBV5-6, TRBV5-1 and TRBV20-1.

The CDR3 runs 14 residues. Germline V CDR1 and CDR2: MNHEY, SVGAGI. With V trimmed by 4 bases and J by 6 bases, 6 bases remained unmatched. Presence of unique molecular identifiers characterized the TCR beta cDNA libraries. TCRdb re-called the PCR reads through MiXCR, storing one row per CDR3 protein. Here the sample spans roughly 670,000 distinct CDR3 sequences, 55% to 60% being singletons. In regard to this clonotype: Its target is unknown.

The chain carries TRBV6-5 and TRBJ1-5; 7 bases line up with TRBD1. Material for sequencing was blood. The sequence came from a girl aged 2-10 years with multiple sclerosis. The CDR3 loop reads CASSLQGIGQPQHF. In DNA form, the CDR3 reads TGTGCCAGCAGTTTACAGGGGATAGGTCAGCCCCAGCATTTT.